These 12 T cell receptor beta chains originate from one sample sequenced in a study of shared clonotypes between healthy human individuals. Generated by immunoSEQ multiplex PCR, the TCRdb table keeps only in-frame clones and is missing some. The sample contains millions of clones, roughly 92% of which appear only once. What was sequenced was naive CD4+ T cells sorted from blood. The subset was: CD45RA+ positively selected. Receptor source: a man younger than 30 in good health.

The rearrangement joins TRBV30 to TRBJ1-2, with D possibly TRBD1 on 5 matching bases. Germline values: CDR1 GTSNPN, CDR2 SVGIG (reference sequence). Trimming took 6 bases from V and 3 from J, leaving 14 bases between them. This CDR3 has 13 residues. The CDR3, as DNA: TGTGCCTGCGGCAGGGATGGGTACTATGGCTACACCTTC. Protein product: CACGRDGYYGYTF.

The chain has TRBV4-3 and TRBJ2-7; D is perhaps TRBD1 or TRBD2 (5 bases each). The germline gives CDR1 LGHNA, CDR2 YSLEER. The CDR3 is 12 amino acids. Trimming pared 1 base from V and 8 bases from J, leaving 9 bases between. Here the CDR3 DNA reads TGCGCCAGCAGCCAAGGTGAGGGGAAGCAGTACTTC. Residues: CASSQGEGKQYF.

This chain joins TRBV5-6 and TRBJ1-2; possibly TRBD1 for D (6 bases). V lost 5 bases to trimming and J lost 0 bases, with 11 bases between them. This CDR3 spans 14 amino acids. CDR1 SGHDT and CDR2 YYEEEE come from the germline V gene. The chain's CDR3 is CASREQGANYGYTF. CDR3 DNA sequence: TGTGCCAGCAGAGAACAGGGAGCTAACTATGGCTACACCTTC.

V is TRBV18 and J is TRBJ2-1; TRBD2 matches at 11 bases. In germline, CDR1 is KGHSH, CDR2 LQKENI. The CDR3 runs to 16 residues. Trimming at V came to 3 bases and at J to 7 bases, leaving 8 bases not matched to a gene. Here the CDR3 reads CASSPQGLAGANEQFF. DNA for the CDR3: TGTGCCAGCTCACCCCAAGGACTAGCGGGCGCGAATGAGCAGTTCTTC.

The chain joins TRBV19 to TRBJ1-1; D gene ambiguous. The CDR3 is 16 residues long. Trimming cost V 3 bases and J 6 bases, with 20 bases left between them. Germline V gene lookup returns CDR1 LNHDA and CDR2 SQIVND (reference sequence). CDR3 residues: CASSISGNLRYPEAFF. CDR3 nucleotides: TGTGCCAGTAGTATTAGTGGGAACCTGAGATACCCTGAAGCTTTCTTT. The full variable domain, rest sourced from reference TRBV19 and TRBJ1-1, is DGGITQSPKYLFRKEGQNVTLSCEQNLNHDAMYWYRQDPGQGLRLIYYSQIVNDFQKGDIAEGYSVSREKKESFPLTVTSAQKNPTAFYLCASSISGNLRYPEAFFGQGTRLTVV.

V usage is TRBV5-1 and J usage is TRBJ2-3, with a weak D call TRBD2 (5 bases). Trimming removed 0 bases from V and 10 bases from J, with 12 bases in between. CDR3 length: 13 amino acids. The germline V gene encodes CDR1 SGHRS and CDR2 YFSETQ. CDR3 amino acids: CASSLEAAPPQYF. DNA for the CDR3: TGCGCCAGCAGCTTGGAAGCGGCGCCCCCGCAGTATTTT.

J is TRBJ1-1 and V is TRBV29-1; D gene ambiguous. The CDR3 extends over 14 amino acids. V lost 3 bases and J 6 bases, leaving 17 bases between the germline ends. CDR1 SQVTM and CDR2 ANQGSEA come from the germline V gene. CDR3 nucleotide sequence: TGCAGCGTTGAGACATACACGGGTTTCGCTGAAGCTTTCTTT. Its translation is CSVETYTGFAEAFF. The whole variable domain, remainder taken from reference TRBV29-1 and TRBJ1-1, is SAVISQKPSRDICQRGTSLTIQCQVDSQVTMMFWYRQQPGQSLTLIATANQGSEATYESGFVIDKFPISRPNLTFSTLTVSNMSPEDSSIYLCSVETYTGFAEAFFGQGTRLTVV.

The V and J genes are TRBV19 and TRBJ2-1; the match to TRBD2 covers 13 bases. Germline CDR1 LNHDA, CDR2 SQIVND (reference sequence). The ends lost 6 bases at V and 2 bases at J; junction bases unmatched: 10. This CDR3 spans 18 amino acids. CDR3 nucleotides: TGTGCCAGTAGGACCTTGACTAGCGGGGGGAACACCTACAATGAGCAGTTCTTC. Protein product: CASRTLTSGGNTYNEQFF.

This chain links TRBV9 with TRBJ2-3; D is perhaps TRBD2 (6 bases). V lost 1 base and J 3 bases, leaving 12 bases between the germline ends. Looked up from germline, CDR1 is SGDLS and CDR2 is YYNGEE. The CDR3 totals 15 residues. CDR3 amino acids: CASSVRDLGTDTQYF. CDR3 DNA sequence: TGTGCCAGCAGCGTAAGGGACTTGGGGACAGATACGCAGTATTTT.

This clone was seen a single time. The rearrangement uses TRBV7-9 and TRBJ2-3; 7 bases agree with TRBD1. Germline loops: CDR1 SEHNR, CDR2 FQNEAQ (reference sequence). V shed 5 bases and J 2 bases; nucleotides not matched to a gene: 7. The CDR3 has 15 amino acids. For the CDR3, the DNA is TGTGCCAGCAGCGTTGCCGGGACAGCCACAGATACGCAGTATTTT. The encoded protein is CASSVAGTATDTQYF.

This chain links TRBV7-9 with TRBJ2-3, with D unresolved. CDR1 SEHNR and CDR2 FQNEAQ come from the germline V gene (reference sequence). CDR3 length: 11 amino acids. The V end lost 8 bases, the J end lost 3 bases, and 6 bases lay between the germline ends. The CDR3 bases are TGTGCCAGCGGGTATACAGATACGCAGTATTTT. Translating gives CASGYTDTQYF.

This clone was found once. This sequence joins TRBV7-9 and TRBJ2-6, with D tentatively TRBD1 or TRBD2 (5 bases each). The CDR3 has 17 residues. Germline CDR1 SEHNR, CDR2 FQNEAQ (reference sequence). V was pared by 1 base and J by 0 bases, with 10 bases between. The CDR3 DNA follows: TGTGCCAGCAGCTTAGAGGGACGGTTCTCTGGGGCCAACGTCCTGACTTTC. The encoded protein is CASSLEGRFSGANVLTF.